The next 25 T cell receptor beta chains were all read from a single sample in a study of blood T cells in healthy people across ages. Primers used in a second PCR of about 6 to 12 cycles were a sample-barcoded 5' primer and a J-beta primer mix. TCRdb re-called the 5' RACE reads with MiXCR, one entry per CDR3 protein. Among about a million distinct CDR3 sequences listed, 51% were seen once. The sequencing sample was made of blood. These receptors all stem from an older woman in good health.

This chain connects TRBV7-9 to TRBJ2-7, with D perhaps assigned TRBD1 or TRBD2 (5 bases each). The CDR3 has 15 amino acids. Germline-derived CDR1 and CDR2 are SEHNR and FQNEAQ (reference sequence). The V and J ends lost 3 bases and 5 bases respectively, with 17 bases between them. The CDR3 loop is CASSFPWGGGHEQYF. In nucleotides, the CDR3 is TGTGCCAGCAGCTTCCCCTGGGGCGGCGGGCACGAGCAGTACTTC.

Only a few counts were recorded for this clonotype. The rearrangement links TRBV29-1 to TRBJ2-1; tentatively, D is TRBD1 or TRBD2 (5 bases each). The length of the CDR3 is 13 residues. Germline V gene sequence: CDR1 SQVTM, CDR2 ANQGSEA. The V and J ends lost 7 bases and 6 bases respectively, with 16 bases between them. CDR3 sequence: CSANRGALNEQFF. CDR3 DNA: TGCAGCGCCAACAGAGGGGCACTCAATGAGCAGTTCTTC.

Comments on this clonotype: This may stem from a read error, because a much larger clone lies one nucleotide away. This chain connects TRBV29-1 to TRBJ2-7; tentatively, D is TRBD1 (6 bases). The CDR3 is made up of 13 amino acids. V was clipped by 6 bases and J by 7 bases, with 19 bases between them. Germline V lookup: CDR1 SQVTM, CDR2 ANQGSEA. The CDR3 loop reads CSVDKQGRNEQYF. As DNA, the CDR3 is TGCAGCGTGGACAAACAGGGTAGGAATGAGCAGTACTTC.

This clonotype was detected only a few times. The V call is TRBV4-1, the J call TRBJ1-2; D remains unclear. Germline assignment: CDR1 MGHRA and CDR2 YSYEKL. Deletions cut 0 bases from V and 8 bases from J, with 16 bases between. The CDR3 has 15 amino acids. In nucleotides, the CDR3 is TGCGCCAGCAGCCAAGATACAGAGCATACTCGGGGCTACACCTTC. Translating gives CASSQDTEHTRGYTF.

This clonotype turned up a few times. The V gene is TRBV7-3, the J gene TRBJ2-5, with 16 bases that match TRBD2. Germline CDR1 SGHTA, CDR2 FQGTGA. Losses at the gene ends were 4 bases for V and 2 bases for J; bases not matched to a gene: 7. The CDR3 spans 18 residues. The CDR3, as DNA: TGTGCCAGCAGCTCGTTGGGACTAGCGGGAGGGCTACAAGAGACCCAGTACTTC. Amino acids: CASSSLGLAGGLQETQYF. The complete variable domain, with remaining parts taken from reference TRBV7-3 and TRBJ2-5, reads GAGVSQTPSNKVTEKGKYVELRCDPISGHTALYWYRQSLGQGPEFLIYFQGTGAADDSGLPNDRFFAVRPEGSVSTLKIQRTERGDSAVYLCASSSLGLAGGLQETQYFGPGTRLLVL.

This chain joins TRBV5-8 and TRBJ2-1, with D perhaps TRBD2 (5 bases). The CDR3 spans 14 residues. Per the germline V gene, CDR1 is SGHTS and CDR2 is YDEGEE. Trimming shortened V by 2 bases and J by 4 bases, and 10 bases separated the two germline ends. CDR3 bases: TGTGCCAGCAGCTTTCGGGGAGAGTACAATGAGCAGTTCTTC. It encodes CASSFRGEYNEQFF.

The V call is TRBV7-2, the J call TRBJ2-3; TRBD1 matches 9 bases. V trimming: 8 bases; J trimming: 6 bases; junction bases outside the gene matches: 9. Germline CDR1 SGHTA, CDR2 FQGNSA. The CDR3 length is 14 residues. This CDR3 reads CASGTGGASDTQYF. The CDR3 nucleotides are TGTGCCAGCGGAACAGGGGGCGCGTCTGATACGCAGTATTTT.

V usage is TRBV20-1 and J usage is TRBJ2-3, with 11 bases fitting TRBD1. CDR1 is DFQATT and CDR2 is SNEGSKA in the germline V gene (reference sequence). V gave up 3 bases and J gave up 6 bases; unmatched junction bases: 11. CDR3 length equals 16 residues. For the CDR3, the DNA is TGCAGTGCTAGCCGGACAGGGGGCACCCTCCGGGATACGCAGTATTTT. This gives the protein CSASRTGGTLRDTQYF.

V is TRBV20-1 and J is TRBJ2-1; no firm D call. Per the germline V gene, CDR1 is DFQATT and CDR2 is SNEGSKA (reference sequence). The CDR3 contains 16 residues. The ends were cut back, 2 bases at V and 4 bases at J, with 18 bases in the middle. In nucleotides, the CDR3 is TGCAGTGCTAGATTCCGGACGGGCAGAGTTTACAATGAGCAGTTCTTC. It yields the protein CSARFRTGRVYNEQFF.

The chain couples TRBV5-5 to TRBJ1-2; D unresolved. This CDR3 spans 13 amino acids. The ends were cut back, 4 bases at V and 10 bases at J, with 17 bases in the middle. The germline CDR1 and CDR2 sequences are SGHKS and YYEKEE (reference sequence). DNA for the CDR3: TGTGCCAGCAGCGTAGGTGGTTCGAATGACTACACCTTC. Encoded protein: CASSVGGSNDYTF.

The chain has TRBV6-4 and TRBJ2-3; TRBD2 matches at 9 bases. Trimming removed 0 bases from V and 0 bases from J; junction bases left unmatched: 1. The CDR3 has 16 amino acids. Germline-derived CDR1 and CDR2 are MRHNA and SNTAGT. The CDR3 loop is CASSDSAGGSTDTQYF. As DNA, the CDR3 is TGTGCCAGCAGTGACTCGGCGGGAGGGAGCACAGATACGCAGTATTTT.

V usage is TRBV3-1 and J usage is TRBJ2-7, with a tentative D call TRBD2 (6 bases). Germline assignment: CDR1 LGHDT and CDR2 YNNKEL (reference sequence). Trimming cost V 0 bases and J 5 bases, with 17 bases left between them. This CDR3 contains 16 residues. Here the CDR3 DNA reads TGTGCCAGCAGCCAAGAGGAGACTAGAGGTCGGCACGAGCAGTACTTC. It encodes CASSQEETRGRHEQYF.

This chain connects TRBV5-1 to TRBJ1-4; D is perhaps TRBD1 (5 bases). CDR1 is SGHRS and CDR2 is YFSETQ in the germline V gene. The CDR3 totals 15 residues. The V gene lost 3 bases and the J gene lost 4 bases, with 13 bases spanning the gap. In DNA, the CDR3 is TGCGCCAGCAGCTCCTCAGGGATCGGTAATGAAAAACTGTTTTTT. It codes for CASSSSGIGNEKLFF.

J is TRBJ2-5 and V is TRBV20-1; 9 bases line up with TRBD2. This CDR3 region has 13 residues. Germline CDR1 is DFQATT and CDR2 is SNEGSKA (reference sequence). V shed 2 bases, J shed 5 bases, and the junction held 3 bases outside the gene matches. DNA for the CDR3: TGCAGTGCTAGACTAGCGGGAATGGAGACCCAGTACTTC. Protein: CSARLAGMETQYF.

The gene calls are TRBV10-3 and TRBJ2-7; 9 nucleotides line up with TRBD2. CDR1 and CDR2 (germline): ENHRY, SYGVKD. The CDR3 is 13 amino acids. The V and J ends lost 6 bases and 6 bases, in that order; junction bases with no gene match: 6. The CDR3 nucleotides read TGTGCCATCAGCGGCGGGAGGGCCGGCGAGCAGTACTTC. It codes for CAISGGRAGEQYF.

The rearrangement uses TRBV4-3 and TRBJ2-1; 7 bases are a match to TRBD2. Germline V lookup: CDR1 LGHNA, CDR2 YSLEER. This CDR3 comprises 15 residues. V was pared by 1 base and J by 4 bases, with 4 bases of the junction left unmatched. CDR3 in amino acids: CASSQASSGYNEQFF. The CDR3 DNA reads as TGCGCCAGCAGCCAAGCGTCTAGCGGTTACAATGAGCAGTTCTTC.

V is TRBV5-1 and J is TRBJ2-5; TRBD2 matches 9 bases. Trimming at V came to 7 bases and at J to 3 bases, leaving 7 bases not matched to a gene. The CDR3 covers 14 residues. Germline CDR1 reads SGHRS; CDR2 reads YFSETQ. In nucleotides, the CDR3 is TGCGCCAGCTTTGACCTAGCGGGGAAAGAGACCCAGTACTTC. Translating it yields CASFDLAGKETQYF.

This clonotype has more than one count but fewer than ten. This chain links TRBV7-2 with TRBJ2-5, with 14 bases that match TRBD2. The CDR3 spans 19 residues. The J segment lost 6 bases and the V segment lost 6 bases, leaving 18 bases of the junction unmatched. CDR1 and CDR2 (germline): SGHTA, FQGNSA. The chain's CDR3 is CASSPLASPGTSGSKTQYF. The CDR3 nucleotides are TGTGCCAGCAGTCCTCTAGCTTCCCCCGGGACTAGCGGGAGTAAGACCCAGTACTTC.

This clonotype occurred once. V and J are TRBV5-1 and TRBJ1-1; tentative D call: TRBD1 (5 bases). This CDR3 contains 16 residues. Germline-derived CDR1 and CDR2 are SGHRS and YFSETQ. V was cut by 0 bases and J by 1 base, with 13 bases left in between. This CDR3 is CASSLDLRVGNTEAFF. For the CDR3, the DNA is TGCGCCAGCAGCTTGGACCTCAGGGTCGGGAACACTGAAGCTTTCTTT.

This chain joins TRBV4-2 and TRBJ2-5, with a tentative D call TRBD1 (6 bases). The CDR3 is 17 residues long. Trimming stripped 0 bases from V and 1 base from J, with 15 bases between. Germline V gives CDR1 LGHNA, CDR2 YNFKEQ. CDR3 in DNA: TGTGCCAGCAGCCAAGATATGAGGGGGAGCTTCCAAGAGACCCAGTACTTC. This sequence encodes CASSQDMRGSFQETQYF.

The rearrangement joins TRBV2 to TRBJ2-3; D call uncertain. Germline V gives CDR1 SNHLY, CDR2 FYNNEI. Trimming took 6 bases from V and 5 from J, leaving 12 bases between them. The CDR3 sequence is 13 residues long. In nucleotides, the CDR3 is TGTGCCAGCAGCGGAGTTACTGGAGATACGCAGTATTTT. Protein sequence: CASSGVTGDTQYF.

V is TRBV7-2 and J is TRBJ1-6; the D gene is possibly TRBD1 (5 bases). Germline loops: CDR1 SGHTA, CDR2 FQGNSA. Trimming shortened V by 5 bases and J by 0 bases, and 11 bases separated the two germline ends. The CDR3 sequence is 16 residues long. In DNA form, the CDR3 reads TGTGCCAGCAGCATCCGACAGAGCTCCTATAATTCACCCCTCCACTTT. The encoded protein is CASSIRQSSYNSPLHF.

This clonotype appeared a few times. The chain has TRBV10-3 and TRBJ2-7, with 9 bases identical to TRBD1. Germline V CDR1 and CDR2: ENHRY, SYGVKD. Losses at the gene ends were 3 bases for V and 5 bases for J; bases not matched to a gene: 5. The CDR3 covers 14 residues. As DNA, the CDR3 is TGTGCCATCAGTGATACGGACAGGGGCCACGAGCAGTACTTC. As protein: CAISDTDRGHEQYF.

This clonotype showed up just once. V is TRBV4-2 and J is TRBJ1-1; a weak D match, TRBD1 (5 bases). V shed 11 bases and J shed 1 base, with 20 bases lying between them. There are 15 residues in the CDR3. CDR1 LGHNA and CDR2 YNFKEQ come from the germline V gene. CDR3 in amino acids: CAARTLGTENTEAFF. In DNA, the CDR3 is TGTGCCGCTCGGACCCTAGGGACCGAGAACACTGAAGCTTTCTTT.

This clonotype was recorded a few times. Compared with germline, one end of the junction differs, possibly owing to a read error. This sequence joins TRBV5-1 and TRBJ2-7; no definite D call. The germline CDR1 and CDR2 sequences are SGHRS and YFSETQ. The CDR3 consists of 14 residues. CDR3 sequence (DNA): TGCGCCAGCAGCTATACTACGCGCTCCGACGAGCAGTACTTC. It is translated as CASSYTTRSDEQYF.